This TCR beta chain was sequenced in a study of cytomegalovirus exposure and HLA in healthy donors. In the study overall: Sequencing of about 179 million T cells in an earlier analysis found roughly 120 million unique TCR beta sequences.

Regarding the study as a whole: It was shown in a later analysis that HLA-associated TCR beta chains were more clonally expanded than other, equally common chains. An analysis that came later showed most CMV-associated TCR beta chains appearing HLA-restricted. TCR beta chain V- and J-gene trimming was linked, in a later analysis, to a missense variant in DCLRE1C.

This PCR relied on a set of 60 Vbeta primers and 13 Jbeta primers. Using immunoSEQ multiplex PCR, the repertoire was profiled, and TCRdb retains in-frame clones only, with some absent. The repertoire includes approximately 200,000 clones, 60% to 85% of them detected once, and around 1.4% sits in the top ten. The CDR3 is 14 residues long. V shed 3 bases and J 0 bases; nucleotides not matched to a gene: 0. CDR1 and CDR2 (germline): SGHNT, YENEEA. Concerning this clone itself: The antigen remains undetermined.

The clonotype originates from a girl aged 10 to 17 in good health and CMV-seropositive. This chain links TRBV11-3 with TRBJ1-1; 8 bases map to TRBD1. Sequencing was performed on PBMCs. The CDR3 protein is CASSLGQVNTEAFF. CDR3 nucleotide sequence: TGTGCCAGCAGCTTGGGACAGGTGAACACTGAAGCTTTCTTT.